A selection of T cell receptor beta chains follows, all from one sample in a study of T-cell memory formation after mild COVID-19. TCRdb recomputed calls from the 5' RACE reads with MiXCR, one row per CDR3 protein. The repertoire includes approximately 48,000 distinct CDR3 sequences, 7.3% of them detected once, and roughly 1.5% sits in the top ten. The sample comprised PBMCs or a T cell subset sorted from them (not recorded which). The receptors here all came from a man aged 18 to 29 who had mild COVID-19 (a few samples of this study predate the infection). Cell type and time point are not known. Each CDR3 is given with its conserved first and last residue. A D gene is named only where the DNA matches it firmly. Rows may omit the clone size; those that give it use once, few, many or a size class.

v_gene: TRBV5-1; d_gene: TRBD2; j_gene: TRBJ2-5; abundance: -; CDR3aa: CASSFGAGGHYQETQYF; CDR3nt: TGCGCCAGCAGCTTTGGTGCGGGGGGACACTATCAAGAGACCCAGTACTTC
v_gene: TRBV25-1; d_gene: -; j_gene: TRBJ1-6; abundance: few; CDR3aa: CASSESLVHSPLHF; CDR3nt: TGTGCCAGCAGTGAATCGTTAGTCCATTCACCCCTCCACTTT
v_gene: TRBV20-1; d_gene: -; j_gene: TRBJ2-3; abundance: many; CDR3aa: CSASPGLAGYPGDTQYF; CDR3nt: TGCAGTGCTAGCCCAGGACTCGCGGGGTACCCGGGAGATACGCAGTATTTT
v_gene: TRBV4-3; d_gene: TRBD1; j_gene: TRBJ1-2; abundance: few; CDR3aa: CASSQDRDSPGYTF; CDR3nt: TGCGCCAGCAGCCAAGATAGGGACAGTCCCGGCTACACCTTC
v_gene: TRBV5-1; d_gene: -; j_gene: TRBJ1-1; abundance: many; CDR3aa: CAISMNTEAFF; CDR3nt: TGCGCCATCTCTATGAACACTGAAGCTTTCTTT
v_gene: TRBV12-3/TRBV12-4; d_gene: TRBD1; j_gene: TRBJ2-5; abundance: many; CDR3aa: CASNLGQGHQETQYF; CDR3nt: TGTGCCAGCAATTTAGGACAGGGGCACCAAGAGACCCAGTACTTC
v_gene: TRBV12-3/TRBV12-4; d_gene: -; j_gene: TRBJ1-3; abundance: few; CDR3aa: CASSLRGTGNTIYF; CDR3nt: TGTGCCAGCAGTTTGAGGGGGACGGGAAACACCATATATTTT
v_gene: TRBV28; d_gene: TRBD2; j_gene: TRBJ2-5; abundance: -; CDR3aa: CASSSERGRETQYF; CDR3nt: TGTGCCAGCAGTTCGGAGCGGGGCCGGGAGACCCAGTACTTC
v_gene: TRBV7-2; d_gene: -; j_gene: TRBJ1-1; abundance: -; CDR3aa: CASSLYSETEAFF; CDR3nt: TGTGCCAGCAGCTTATATTCGGAAACTGAAGCTTTCTTT
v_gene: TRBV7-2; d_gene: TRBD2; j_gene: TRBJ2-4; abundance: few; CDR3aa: CASSRAPSGDIQYF; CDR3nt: TGTGCCAGCAGCCGGGCCCCTAGCGGGGACATTCAGTACTTC
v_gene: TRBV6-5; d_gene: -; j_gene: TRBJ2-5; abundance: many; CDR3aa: CASSSTQQETQYF; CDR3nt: TGTGCCAGCAGCTCGACACAGCAAGAGACCCAGTACTTC
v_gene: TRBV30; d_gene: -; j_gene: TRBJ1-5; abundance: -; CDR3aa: CAWALGGNQPQHF; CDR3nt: TGTGCCTGGGCCTTAGGGGGCAATCAGCCCCAGCATTTT
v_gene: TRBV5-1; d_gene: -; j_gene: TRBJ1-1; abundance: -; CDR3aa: CASSMDGPGRKDGNTEAFF; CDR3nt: TGCGCCAGCAGCATGGACGGACCGGGACGTAAAGATGGGAACACTGAAGCTTTCTTT
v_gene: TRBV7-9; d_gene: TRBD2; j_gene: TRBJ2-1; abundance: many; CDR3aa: CASSPGGYNEQFF; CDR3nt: TGTGCCAGCAGCCCGGGGGGATACAATGAGCAGTTCTTC
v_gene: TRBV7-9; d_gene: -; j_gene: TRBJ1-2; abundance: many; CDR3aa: CASSLNAGYGYTF; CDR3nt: TGTGCCAGCAGCTTAAATGCGGGCTATGGCTACACCTTC
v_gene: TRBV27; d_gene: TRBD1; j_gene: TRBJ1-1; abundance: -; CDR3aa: CASKNRDRGTEAFF; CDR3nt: TGTGCCAGCAAGAACCGGGACAGGGGGACTGAAGCTTTCTTT
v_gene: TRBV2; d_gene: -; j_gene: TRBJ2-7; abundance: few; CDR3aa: CASRYQAFEQYF; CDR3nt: TGTGCCAGCAGGTACCAAGCATTCGAGCAGTACTTC
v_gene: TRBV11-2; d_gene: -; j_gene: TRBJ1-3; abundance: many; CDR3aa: CASSQSHSGNTIYF; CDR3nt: TGTGCCAGCAGCCAGAGCCACTCTGGAAACACCATATATTTT
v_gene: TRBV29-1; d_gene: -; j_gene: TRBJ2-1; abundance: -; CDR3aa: CSVVLGSFGNNEQFF; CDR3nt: TGCAGCGTTGTTTTGGGCAGCTTCGGCAACAATGAGCAGTTCTTC
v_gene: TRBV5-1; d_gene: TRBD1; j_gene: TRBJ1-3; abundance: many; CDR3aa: CASSLTGGENTIYF; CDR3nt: TGCGCCAGCAGCTTAACAGGGGGCGAAAACACCATATATTTT
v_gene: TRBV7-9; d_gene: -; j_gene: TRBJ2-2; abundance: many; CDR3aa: CASSSYAGTSRVFF; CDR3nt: TGTGCCAGCAGCTCCTATGCCGGGACCTCTAGGGTGTTTTTT
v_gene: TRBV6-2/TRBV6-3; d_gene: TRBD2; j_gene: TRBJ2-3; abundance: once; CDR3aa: CASSARGGGFSTDTQYF; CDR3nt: TGTGCCAGCAGTGCGCGGGGGGGCGGCTTTAGCACAGATACGCAGTATTTT
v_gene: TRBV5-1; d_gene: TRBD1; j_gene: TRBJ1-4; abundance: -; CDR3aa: CASSRDRATNEKLFF; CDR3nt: TGCGCCAGCAGCCGGGACAGGGCAACTAATGAAAAACTGTTTTTT
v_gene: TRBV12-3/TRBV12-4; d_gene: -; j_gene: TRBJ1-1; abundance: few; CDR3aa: CASSQRAKRDTEAFF; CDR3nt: TGTGCCAGCAGCCAAAGAGCAAAACGGGACACTGAAGCTTTCTTT
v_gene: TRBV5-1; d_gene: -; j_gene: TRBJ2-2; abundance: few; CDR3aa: CASSPIPGSGAGELFF; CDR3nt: TGCGCCAGCAGCCCGATACCGGGATCGGGGGCCGGGGAGCTGTTTTTT
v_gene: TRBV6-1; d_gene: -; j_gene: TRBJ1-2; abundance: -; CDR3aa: CASNEGLNYGYTF; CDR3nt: TGTGCCAGCAATGAGGGACTGAACTATGGCTACACCTTC
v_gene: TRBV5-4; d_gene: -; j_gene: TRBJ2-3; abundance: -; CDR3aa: CASSLRGAAGTDTQYF; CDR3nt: TGTGCCAGCAGCTTGAGGGGGGCAGCGGGCACAGATACGCAGTATTTT
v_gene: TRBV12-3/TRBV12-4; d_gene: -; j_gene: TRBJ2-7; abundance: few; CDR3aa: CASSGTASSYEQYF; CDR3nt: TGTGCCAGCAGCGGGACTGCTAGCTCCTACGAGCAGTACTTC
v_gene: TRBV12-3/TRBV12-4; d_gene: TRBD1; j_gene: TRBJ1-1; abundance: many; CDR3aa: CASSSGTDIKGTEAFF; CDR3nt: TGTGCCAGCAGTTCCGGGACAGACATTAAGGGGACTGAAGCTTTCTTT
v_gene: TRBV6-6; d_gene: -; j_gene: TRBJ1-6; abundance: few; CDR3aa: CASSYRDGGAFNSPLHF; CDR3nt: TGTGCCAGCAGTTACAGGGATGGGGGCGCGTTTAACTCACCCCTCCACTTT
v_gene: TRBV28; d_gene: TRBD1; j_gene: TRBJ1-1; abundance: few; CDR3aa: CASSLTGGSNTEAFF; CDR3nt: TGTGCCAGCAGTTTGACAGGGGGATCGAACACTGAAGCTTTCTTT
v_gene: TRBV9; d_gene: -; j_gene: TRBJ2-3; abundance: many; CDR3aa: CASSAHSSTDTQYF; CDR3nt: TGTGCCAGCAGCGCCCACTCCAGCACAGATACGCAGTATTTT
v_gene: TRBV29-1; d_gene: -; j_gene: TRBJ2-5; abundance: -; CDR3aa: CSVDNPMETQYF; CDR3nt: TGCAGCGTTGACAACCCGATGGAGACCCAGTACTTC
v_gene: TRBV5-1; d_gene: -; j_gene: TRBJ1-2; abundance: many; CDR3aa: CASSQDSDYGYTF; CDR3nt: TGCGCCAGCAGCCAGGACTCTGACTATGGCTACACCTTC
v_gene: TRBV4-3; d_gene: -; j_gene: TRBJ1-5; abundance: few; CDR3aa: CASSQERFGQPQHF; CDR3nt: TGCGCCAGCAGCCAAGAACGATTCGGTCAGCCCCAGCATTTT
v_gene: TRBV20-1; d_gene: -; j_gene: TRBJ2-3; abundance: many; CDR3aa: CSARQGPTQYF; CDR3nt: TGCAGTGCTAGACAGGGTCCTACGCAGTATTTT
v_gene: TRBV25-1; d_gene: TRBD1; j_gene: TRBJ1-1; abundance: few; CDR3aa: CASSRDRSLTEAFF; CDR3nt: TGTGCCAGCAGTCGGGACAGGAGCCTCACTGAAGCTTTCTTT